Listed below are T cell receptor beta chains from one sample, sequenced in a study of blood T cell repertoires in COVID-19. The assay was immunoSEQ multiplex PCR, and TCRdb's table has in-frame clones only and misses some. This table holds 95,000 to 120,000 clones, about 88% found once. The source material was peripheral blood. These receptor sequences come from a human donor in a cohort sampled during active COVID-19. Both conserved end residues are part of each CDR3.

j_gene | v_gene | CDR3aa
TRBJ1-1 | TRBV25-1 | CASSDTNQGFTEAFF
TRBJ2-2 | TRBV12-3/TRBV12-4 | CASSPAGELFF
TRBJ2-2 | TRBV7-8 | CASSLFLHGLAGVGGELFF
TRBJ1-4 | TRBV9 | CASSVGQVVNEKLFF
TRBJ1-2 | TRBV2 | CASSRQGAYYGYTF
TRBJ2-3 | TRBV2 | CASSALGTSTDTQYF
TRBJ1-2 | TRBV5-1 | CASSWKDNLNYGYTF
TRBJ2-6 | TRBV19 | CASTGTGTNSGANVLTF
TRBJ2-5 | TRBV7-9 | CASSLFGLAVQETQYF
TRBJ2-3 | TRBV5-1 | CASSRLAGEFTDTQYF
TRBJ1-3 | TRBV6-1 | CASSEAGGGQVRNTIYF
TRBJ2-7 | TRBV2 | CASSPAGNYEQYF
TRBJ2-5 | TRBV9 | CASSGTQYF
TRBJ1-3 | TRBV12-5 | CASGLGPRGGLGNTIYF
TRBJ2-1 | TRBV3-1/TRBV3-2 | CASSQDNPSGNSVEQFF
TRBJ1-2 | TRBV19 | CASSIEFRDYGYTF
TRBJ2-1 | TRBV19 | CASHQGRSDYNEQFF
TRBJ2-5 | TRBV7-6 | CASSLAVGSQETQYF
TRBJ1-4 | TRBV20-1 | CSANKNEKLFF
TRBJ2-7 | TRBV6-1 | CASSEAAGGMKAEQYF
TRBJ2-1 | TRBV6-2/TRBV6-3 | CASSLRLAGYNEQFF
TRBJ1-1 | TRBV5-5 | CASSPATGYTEAFF
TRBJ2-7 | TRBV6-5 | CASSYSGQGHLYEQYF
TRBJ2-7 | TRBV27 | CASSSRQGIPYEQYF
TRBJ1-4 | TRBV19 | CASSIGQGLVNEKLFF
TRBJ2-4 | TRBV5-6 | CASSFGGFVAKNIQYF
TRBJ1-5 | TRBV2 | CASNPDRGKNQPQHF
TRBJ1-5 | TRBV7-2 | CASSLVSQSNQPQHF
TRBJ2-7 | TRBV27 | CASSLALGLAGEQYF
TRBJ1-6 | TRBV11-2 | CASSFLTLSTGNSPLHF
TRBJ2-2 | TRBV28 | CASSADTGELFF
TRBJ2-7 | TRBV10-1 | CASSEGGASYEQYF
TRBJ2-2 | TRBV28 | CASSPTSGEGTGELFF
TRBJ2-3 | TRBV18 | CASSPPNSGGGTDTQYF
TRBJ2-7 | TRBV11-1 | CASSPQSGRAYEQYF
TRBJ2-2 | TRBV28 | CATTGTENTGELFF
TRBJ2-7 | TRBV5-6 | CASSPGTNYEQYF
TRBJ2-1 | TRBV5-8 | CASSLGTSTYNEQFF
TRBJ1-2 | TRBV29-1 | CSTYHLEFQVPHGYTF
TRBJ2-1 | TRBV7-3 | CASSPGGAYNEQFF
TRBJ1-1 | TRBV11-2 | CASSSNRVSNTEAFF
TRBJ2-2 | TRBV6-5 | CASTTGGELFF
TRBJ1-1 | TRBV27 | CASSAQGARPNTEAFF
TRBJ2-7 | TRBV14 | CASSQDTRRLAGQYEQYF
TRBJ2-1 | TRBV27 | CASSLIHLEQFF
TRBJ1-2 | TRBV7-9 | CASSLALSGYTF
TRBJ2-5 | TRBV7-7 | CASSSGLAGGQETQYF
TRBJ1-6 | TRBV7-9 | CASSETGGGSPLHF
TRBJ2-1 | TRBV7-9 | CASSGTSGGSGEQFF
TRBJ1-1 | TRBV28 | CASSFPPDRQNTEAFF
TRBJ2-2 | TRBV19 | CASVGLAAEGTGELFF
TRBJ1-1 | TRBV19 | CASSLTGVGTEAFF
TRBJ1-4 | TRBV9 | CASSGTGHQGYEKLFF
TRBJ2-5 | TRBV6-5 | CASSYWAGWETQYF
TRBJ2-1 | TRBV9 | CASSPEGSGSYNEQFF
TRBJ1-4 | TRBV5-5 | CASSLGTGPEKLFF
TRBJ2-1 | TRBV27 | CASSLQGATYNEQFF
TRBJ2-3 | TRBV6-1 | CASSASGTSGKDTQYF
TRBJ2-3 | TRBV3-1/TRBV3-2 | CASSYSGLPPDTQYF
TRBJ2-7 | TRBV6-5 | CASSYFLGTVGYEQYF